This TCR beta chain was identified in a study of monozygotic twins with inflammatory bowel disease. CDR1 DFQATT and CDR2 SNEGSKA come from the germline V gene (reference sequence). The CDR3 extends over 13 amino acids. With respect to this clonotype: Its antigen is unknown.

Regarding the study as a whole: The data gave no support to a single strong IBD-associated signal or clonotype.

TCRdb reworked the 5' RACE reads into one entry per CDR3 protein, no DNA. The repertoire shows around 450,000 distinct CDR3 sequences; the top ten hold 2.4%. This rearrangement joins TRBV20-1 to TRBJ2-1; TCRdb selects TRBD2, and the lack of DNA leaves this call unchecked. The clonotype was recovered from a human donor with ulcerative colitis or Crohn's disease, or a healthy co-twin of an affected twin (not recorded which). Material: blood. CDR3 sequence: CSARRLAGDEQFF.